The 15 T cell receptor beta chains presented below share a single source sample, sequenced in a study of neurological immune-mediated disorders. TCRdb recomputed calls from the 5' RACE reads with MiXCR, one row per CDR3 protein. The sample yields approximately 45,000 distinct CDR3 sequences, approximately 15% seen once. Regarding time point: longitudinal time-point 3. Sequencing input: PBMCs. These receptors came from a man in his thirties or forties in good health.

This clonotype was detected many times. V is TRBV4-1 and J is TRBJ1-2; D unresolved. Germline CDR1 and CDR2: MGHRA and YSYEKL. V dropped 0 bases and J dropped 5 bases, with 13 bases sitting between them. This CDR3 region has 15 residues. The CDR3 spells CASSQDGTGRYGYTF. The CDR3 DNA sequence: TGCGCCAGCAGCCAAGATGGAACTGGGCGGTATGGCTACACCTTC.

The table lists this clonotype with many counts. The chain combines TRBV5-1 with TRBJ2-5; 10 nucleotides agree with TRBD2. Germline assignment: CDR1 SGHRS and CDR2 YFSETQ. Trimming cost V 4 bases and J 5 bases; bases outside gene matches: 11. The CDR3 has 16 residues. CDR3: CASSPEGLANLETQYF. CDR3 in DNA: TGCGCCAGCAGCCCGGAGGGACTAGCGAACTTGGAGACCCAGTACTTC.

This clonotype was recorded many times. The chain recombines TRBV5-1 with TRBJ2-5; no reliable D call. There are 15 residues in the CDR3. V lost 6 bases, J lost 2 bases, and 17 bases lay in between. Germline loops: CDR1 SGHRS, CDR2 YFSETQ. CDR3 sequence: CASTMVGSPQETQYF. In DNA form, the CDR3 reads TGCGCCAGCACCATGGTGGGGTCCCCTCAAGAGACCCAGTACTTC.

This clonotype has just a few counts. V usage is TRBV29-1 and J usage is TRBJ2-1; D may match TRBD1 or TRBD2 (5 bases each). The germline V and J ends were trimmed by 5 bases and 9 bases, with 11 bases remaining between them. The CDR3 extends over 11 amino acids. The V gene's germline CDR1 is SQVTM and CDR2 ANQGSEA. The CDR3: CSVLRGVEQFF. The DNA for the CDR3 is TGCAGCGTTCTAAGAGGGGTTGAGCAGTTCTTC.

This clonotype showed up many times. The genes are TRBV7-2 and TRBJ2-6; D is unresolved. The CDR3 covers 13 residues. V was clipped by 3 bases and J by 3 bases, with 3 bases between them. Germline lookup yields CDR1 SGHTA and CDR2 FQGNSA. This CDR3 reads CASSLFGANVLTF. In DNA form, the CDR3 reads TGTGCCAGCAGCTTGTTTGGGGCCAACGTCCTGACTTTC.

The J gene is TRBJ2-7, the V gene TRBV5-1, with TRBD1 identical over 8 bases. The CDR3 has 13 residues. V shed 7 bases, J shed 4 bases, and the junction held 7 bases outside the gene matches. Looked up from germline, CDR1 is SGHRS and CDR2 is YFSETQ. The CDR3 spells CASHIGQGYEQYF. The CDR3 DNA is TGCGCCAGCCACATCGGACAGGGTTACGAGCAGTACTTC. Full variable domain (rest looked up from reference TRBV5-1 and TRBJ2-7): KAGVTQTPRYLIKTRGQQVTLSCSPISGHRSVSWYQQTPGQGLQFLFEYFSETQRNKGNFPGRFSGRQFSNSRSEMNVSTLELGDSALYLCASHIGQGYEQYFGPGTRLTVT.

The table lists this clonotype with many counts. The V call is TRBV5-7, the J call TRBJ1-5; D gene ambiguous. TRBV5-7 is designated an ORF whose function remains uncertain. This CDR3 is 13 amino acids long. The germline V and J ends were trimmed by 5 bases and 4 bases, with 10 bases remaining between them. CDR3 protein: CASRYGPNQPQHF. CDR3 DNA: TGTGCCAGCAGATATGGCCCAAATCAGCCCCAGCATTTT.

This clonotype was seen a few times. The rearrangement uses TRBV7-2 and TRBJ2-7; TRBD2 matches at 8 bases. Germline CDR1 and CDR2: SGHTA and FQGNSA. V was clipped by 1 base and J by 3 bases; unmatched bases: 5. The length of the CDR3 is 15 residues. CDR3 protein: CASSLGGLAGYEQYF. For the CDR3, the DNA is TGTGCCAGCAGCTTAGGAGGGCTAGCGGGCTACGAGCAGTACTTC.

The chain recombines TRBV11-3 with TRBJ2-5, with D uncertain. The CDR3 covers 13 residues. Germline V lookup: CDR1 SGHNT, CDR2 YENEEA. Trimming removed 6 bases from V and 4 bases from J, with 12 bases in between. This chain's CDR3 is CASSQGQRETQYF. DNA of the CDR3: TGTGCCAGCAGTCAAGGGCAACGAGAGACCCAGTACTTC. Full variable domain (remainder filled in from reference TRBV11-3 and TRBJ2-5): EAGVVQSPRYKIIEKKQPVAFWCNPISGHNTLYWYLQNLGQGPELLIRYENEEAVDDSQLPKDRFSAERLKGVDSTLKIQPAELGDSAVYLCASSQGQRETQYFGPGTRLLVL.

This clonotype was observed at least ten times. This CDR3 reads CASSLSYGGAYEQYF. The CDR3 DNA sequence: TGCGCCAGCAGCTTGAGTTACGGCGGAGCCTACGAGCAGTACTTC. The chain joins TRBV5-1 to TRBJ2-7; D remains ambiguous. The CDR3 is 15 residues long. The germline V gene encodes CDR1 SGHRS and CDR2 YFSETQ. Deletions cut 1 base from V and 2 bases from J, with 13 bases between.

This clonotype was counted ten times or more. The J gene is TRBJ1-5, the V gene TRBV20-1; D is perhaps TRBD1 (5 bases). The V end lost 6 bases, the J end lost 2 bases, and 14 bases lay between the germline ends. The germline gives CDR1 DFQATT, CDR2 SNEGSKA (reference sequence). The CDR3 totals 14 residues. The CDR3 DNA reads as TGCAGTGCCAGCGCGCCGGGGGGCAATCAGCCCCAGCATTTT. Its protein is CSASAPGGNQPQHF.

This clonotype was seen repeatedly, ten times or more. The V gene is TRBV20-1, the J gene TRBJ2-1; TRBD2 matches at 7 bases. CDR3 size: 15 residues. Germline CDR1 is DFQATT and CDR2 is SNEGSKA (reference sequence). Germline trimming cut 0 bases from V and 5 bases from J; bases unmatched to any gene: 7. The CDR3 here is CSARDPTGGNNEQFF. In DNA, the CDR3 is TGCAGTGCTAGAGATCCTACGGGAGGCAACAATGAGCAGTTCTTC.

At least ten counts were recorded for this clonotype. The chain employs TRBV15 and TRBJ2-2, with D uncertain. There are 11 residues in the CDR3. Germline lookup yields CDR1 LNHNV and CDR2 YYDKDF (reference sequence). Trimming shortened V by 5 bases and J by 5 bases, and 3 bases separated the two germline ends. CDR3 bases: TGTGCCACCAGCGGTACCGGGGAGCTGTTTTTT. It is translated as CATSGTGELFF.

Many counts were recorded for this clonotype. The chain recombines TRBV3-1 with TRBJ2-6, with D perhaps being TRBD1 or TRBD2 (6 bases each). This CDR3 region has 18 residues. The germline V gene encodes CDR1 LGHDT and CDR2 YNNKEL (reference sequence). The V gene lost 5 bases and the J gene lost 1 base, with 18 bases spanning the gap. DNA for the CDR3: TGTGCCAGCAGCTCGGGGGCCCGACCCATTTCTGGGGCCAACGTCCTGACTTTC. Translation: CASSSGARPISGANVLTF.

This clonotype was recorded many times. This chain connects TRBV12-3 or TRBV12-4 to TRBJ1-5, with 7 bases lining up with TRBD1. This CDR3 contains 15 residues. Trimming cost V 5 bases and J 6 bases; bases outside gene matches: 10. The CDR3 region has the DNA TGTGCCAGCAGTCCAACAGGACAGGAGGGTCAGCCCCAGCATTTT. This encodes CASSPTGQEGQPQHF.